These 15 T cell receptor beta chains originate from one sample sequenced in a study of blood T cell repertoires in COVID-19 (dated by TCRdb to the early 2020s). The library was prepared using the immunoSEQ multiplex PCR assay. TCRdb re-hosts the immuneACCESS table, in-frame sequences only. Its copies lack some clones; in the studies checked, an unresolved V gene accounts for under half of them, and the cause for the rest is not known. The sample table records 150,000 or so clones; 70% to 90% of these occur just once. In total, the top ten clones hold 7.5% to 8.5% of the sample. The sequenced material came from peripheral blood. These receptors all come from a woman aged 60-75 years with acute or convalescent COVID-19.

The genes are TRBV30 and TRBJ2-3; TRBD1 matches 7 bases. The CDR3 spans 16 residues. CDR1 is GTSNPN, CDR2 SVGIG, per germline (reference sequence). V lost 1 base, J lost 6 bases, and 13 bases stayed unmatched. DNA for the CDR3: TGTGCCTGGAGTGGGTTCCGGGACAGACCCGTGGATACGCAGTATTTT. Translated: CAWSGFRDRPVDTQYF.

The chain is built from TRBV9 and TRBJ2-7; 11 nucleotides align to TRBD2. The CDR3 spans 15 residues. Trimming took 4 bases from V and 6 from J; bases not matched to a gene: 9. In germline, CDR1 is SGDLS, CDR2 YYNGEE. The CDR3 region is CASSTTHGTSGEQYF. For the CDR3, the DNA is TGTGCCAGCAGCACTACTCACGGGACTAGCGGCGAGCAGTACTTC.

The J gene is TRBJ2-5, the V gene TRBV20-1; D call uncertain. Trimming shortened V by 3 bases and J by 3 bases, and 17 bases separated the two germline ends. The CDR3 consists of 15 residues. Germline V CDR1 and CDR2: DFQATT, SNEGSKA (reference sequence). The CDR3 loop is CSASRMGRPKETQYF. The DNA for the CDR3 is TGCAGTGCTAGTAGAATGGGCAGGCCAAAAGAGACCCAGTACTTC.

The chain links TRBV5-1 to TRBJ2-5, with a possible D match to TRBD1 (5 bases). The V and J ends lost 4 bases and 2 bases respectively, with 12 bases between them. The length of the CDR3 is 14 residues. In germline, CDR1 is SGHRS, CDR2 YFSETQ. The CDR3 nucleotides read TGCGCCAGCAGCCCAGGACACTCACAAGAGACCCAGTACTTC. It specifies CASSPGHSQETQYF.

The chain combines TRBV6-1 with TRBJ2-7; D not resolved. CDR3 length equals 15 residues. Germline V gene lookup returns CDR1 MNHNS and CDR2 SASEGT. V was trimmed by 0 bases and J by 2 bases, leaving 11 bases between them. This CDR3 is CASSEALHKAYEQYF. The CDR3 coding sequence is TGTGCCAGCAGTGAAGCGCTTCACAAAGCCTACGAGCAGTACTTC.

J is TRBJ1-3 and V is TRBV11-3, with 8 bases fitting TRBD1. Germline loops: CDR1 SGHNT, CDR2 YENEEA. The CDR3 totals 15 residues. The trim removed 3 bases at V and 0 bases at J, leaving 1 base unmatched. The CDR3 here is CASSFGTGSGNTIYF. The CDR3, as DNA: TGTGCCAGCAGCTTCGGGACAGGCTCTGGAAACACCATATATTTT.

Only a few counts were recorded for this clone. CDR3 sequence reads: CASSPGGGANTGELFF. The CDR3 bases are TGTGCCAGCAGCCCGGGGGGGGGTGCGAACACCGGGGAGCTGTTTTTT. This rearrangement joins TRBV28 to TRBJ2-2, with 8 nucleotides matching TRBD2. V was clipped by 6 bases and J by 0 bases; unmatched bases: 6. This CDR3 comprises 16 residues. Germline-derived CDR1 and CDR2 are MDHEN and SYDVKM.

Only one count was recorded for this clone. The chain has TRBV5-1 and TRBJ2-3; tentatively, D is TRBD2 (5 bases). The germline V gene encodes CDR1 SGHRS and CDR2 YFSETQ. The CDR3 is made up of 14 amino acids. V was pared by 4 bases and J by 1 base, with 10 bases between. The CDR3 loop reads CASSMTKGTDTQYF. The CDR3 DNA follows: TGCGCCAGCAGCATGACTAAAGGCACAGATACGCAGTATTTT.

The chain links TRBV19 to TRBJ2-7, with a possible D match to TRBD1 (5 bases). Germline values: CDR1 LNHDA, CDR2 SQIVND (reference sequence). Trimming left V 5 bases short and J 2 bases short, with 13 bases between. There are 14 residues in the CDR3. The CDR3 protein is CASSFGPGTYEQYF. Written as DNA, the CDR3 is TGTGCCAGTAGTTTTGGGCCAGGGACCTACGAGCAGTACTTC.

The V and J genes are TRBV30 and TRBJ1-2; D might be TRBD1 (5 bases). CDR1 is GTSNPN and CDR2 is SVGIG in the germline V gene (reference sequence). CDR3 size: 11 residues. The V gene lost 5 bases and the J gene lost 8 bases, with 12 bases spanning the gap. The CDR3 DNA reads as TGTGCCTGGGAAAATAACAGGGGCTACACCTTC. Translating it yields CAWENNRGYTF.

The V gene is TRBV11-2, the J gene TRBJ2-5; TRBD2 is a possible D gene (7 bases). The CDR3 consists of 15 residues. V lost 5 bases and J lost 2, with 15 bases in between. CDR1 and CDR2 (germline): SGHAT, FQNNGV. The CDR3 DNA is TGTGCCAGCAGCGGGTGGGGGGGACATCAAGAGACCCAGTACTTC. It encodes CASSGWGGHQETQYF.

The V and J genes are TRBV5-1 and TRBJ2-7; TRBD1 matches at 7 bases. V lost 0 bases and J lost 3; bases outside the gene matches: 6. Germline V gene sequence: CDR1 SGHRS, CDR2 YFSETQ. CDR3 length: 15 amino acids. CDR3 in DNA: TGCGCCAGCAGCTTGGATACAGGGGTCGGCTACGAGCAGTACTTC. It specifies CASSLDTGVGYEQYF.

V gene TRBV7-3 combines with J gene TRBJ2-2; D unclear. This CDR3 is built from 12 residues. V lost 2 bases and J lost 6, with 4 bases in between. Germline assignment: CDR1 SGHTA and CDR2 FQGTGA. The CDR3 nucleotides are TGTGCCAGCAGCTTAGCGGCCGGGGAGCTGTTTTTT. Translation gives CASSLAAGELFF. Supplemented by reference TRBV7-3 and TRBJ2-2, the full variable domain reads GAGVSQTPSNKVTEKGKYVELRCDPISGHTALYWYRQSLGQGPEFLIYFQGTGAADDSGLPNDRFFAVRPEGSVSTLKIQRTERGDSAVYLCASSLAAGELFFGEGSRLTVL.

This clone was recorded at least ten times. The chain recombines TRBV7-9 with TRBJ1-1; tentatively, D is TRBD1 (5 bases). The CDR3 is made up of 14 amino acids. The germline V gene encodes CDR1 SEHNR and CDR2 FQNEAQ (reference sequence). Trimming left V 5 bases short and J 2 bases short, with 12 bases between. The CDR3 is CASSVGASNTEAFF. CDR3 in DNA: TGTGCCAGCAGCGTAGGGGCTTCAAACACTGAAGCTTTCTTT.

The chain has TRBV5-4 and TRBJ1-3; D perhaps matches TRBD1 (5 bases). The CDR3 runs to 15 residues. Germline assignment: CDR1 SGHNT and CDR2 YYREEE (reference sequence). V was trimmed by 1 base and J by 0 bases, leaving 8 bases between them. The CDR3 bases are TGTGCCAGCAGCTTGATGGGGCGCTCTGGAAACACCATATATTTT. It encodes CASSLMGRSGNTIYF. Together with reference TRBV5-4 and TRBJ1-3, the CDR3 gives the full variable domain: ETGVTQSPTHLIKTRGQQVTLRCSSQSGHNTVSWYQQALGQGPQFIFQYYREEENGRGNFPPRFSGLQFPNYSSELNVNALELDDSALYLCASSLMGRSGNTIYFGEGSWLTVV.